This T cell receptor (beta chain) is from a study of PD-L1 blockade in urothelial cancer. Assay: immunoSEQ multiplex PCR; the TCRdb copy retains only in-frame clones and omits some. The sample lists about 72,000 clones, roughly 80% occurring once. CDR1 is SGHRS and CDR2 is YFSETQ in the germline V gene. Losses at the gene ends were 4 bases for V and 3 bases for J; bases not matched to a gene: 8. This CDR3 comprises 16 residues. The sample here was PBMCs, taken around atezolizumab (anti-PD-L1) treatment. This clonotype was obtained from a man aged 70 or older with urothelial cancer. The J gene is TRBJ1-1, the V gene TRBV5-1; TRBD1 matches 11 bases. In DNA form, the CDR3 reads TGCGCCAGCAGCGGTGGACAGGGGGCGATATACACTGAAGCTTTCTTT. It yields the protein CASSGGQGAIYTEAFF.